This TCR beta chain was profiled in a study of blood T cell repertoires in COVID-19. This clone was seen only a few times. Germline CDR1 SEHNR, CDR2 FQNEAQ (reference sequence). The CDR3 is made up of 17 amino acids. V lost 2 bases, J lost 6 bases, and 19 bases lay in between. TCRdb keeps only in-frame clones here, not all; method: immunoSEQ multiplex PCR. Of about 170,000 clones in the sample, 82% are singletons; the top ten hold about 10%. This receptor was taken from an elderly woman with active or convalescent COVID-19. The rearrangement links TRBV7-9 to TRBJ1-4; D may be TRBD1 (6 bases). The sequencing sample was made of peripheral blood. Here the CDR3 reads CASSLQPKGTYHEKLFF. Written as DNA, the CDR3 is TGTGCCAGCAGCTTACAACCAAAGGGGACATATCATGAAAAACTGTTTTTT.